This T cell receptor beta chain stems from a study of T cells in pancreatic ductal adenocarcinoma (TCRdb year 2017). About the investigation overall: Surgically resected pancreatic ductal adenocarcinoma specimens were analyzed for the quantity, spatial distribution, and characteristics of both suppressive cells and tumor-infiltrating CD8+ T cells, an effort aimed at clarifying the adaptive T-cell response occurring naturally.

Of note for this clone: The antigen it recognizes is unknown. A read error may account for a junction end that differs from germline.

Selected pancreatic ductal adenocarcinoma patients had undergone surgery without neoadjuvant therapy. Resected tumor tissue was collected immediately after surgery into ice-cold media and a portion was flash frozen for DNA and RNA. Using the DNeasy Blood and Tissue Kit with Proteinase K and RNase treatment, genomic DNA was extracted from roughly seven PBMC and nine or ten flash-frozen tumor specimens. General study outcomes and caveats: T-cell clonality showed no significant difference between tumor and blood, with a mean clonality of approximately 0.1 in tumors and 0.072 in blood. Because inoperable disease is present at presentation in most pancreatic cancer patients, the resected cohort was biased toward the minority with early-stage disease. Comparisons of clonality between tumor and blood may be biased toward lower diversity because tumors are enriched in CD45RO+ effector T cells rather than naive T cells. Compared with tumor samples, blood samples had more total productive templates and approximately 8-fold more unique clonotypes.

The CDR3 goes from the cysteine to the phenylalanine over 15 residues. The read is trimmed to its CDR3 DNA, 45 bases read in frame from base 1. The germline V gene supplies CDR1 SGHTA and CDR2 FQGTGA. The immunoSEQ hsTCRB kit was used to amplify TCR beta CDR3 regions from genomic DNA. An Illumina HiSeq system was used to carry out high-throughput TRB CDR3 sequencing. The authors' pipeline ran thus. The immunoSEQ software was used to analyze sequencing reads, and nonproductive sequences containing premature stops or frame-shifts were excluded. Clonality of the repertoire was calculated as one minus the Shannon entropy normalized by log2 of the number of unique productive sequences. TCRdb holds this immuneACCESS table with in-frame rearrangements only. Some clones are missing; in checked studies, unresolved V genes explain under half, and the rest has no known cause. That table furnishes V, J and clone size, whereas the DNA furnished D and trimming. This sample gives 4,500 to 5,000 clones in total; approximately 80% of them show up just once. The top ten hold around 7.5% of the sample.

The TCR originated in a human donor with pancreatic ductal adenocarcinoma. The donor label of this sample is uncertain. The material sequenced was pancreatic tumor tissue. The V and J segments used are TRBV7-3 and TRBJ2-7; 11 bases in the junction line up with TRBD1. In nucleotides, the sequence is TGCGCCAGCAGCCAAGGACAGGGGGCAGATTACGAGCAGTACTTC. This is translated as CASSQGQGADYEQYF. The variable domain in full, with residues beyond the CDR3 obtained from the reference TRBV7-3 and TRBJ2-7 genes, is GAGVSQTPSNKVTEKGKYVELRCDPISGHTALYWYRQSLGQGPEFLIYFQGTGAADDSGLPNDRFFAVRPEGSVSTLKIQRTERGDSAVYLCASSQGQGADYEQYFGPGTRLTVT.